These 4 T cell receptor beta chains originate from one sample sequenced in a study of vaccination effects on CD4 cells after COVID-19. CD4+ T cells were isolated after around 10 days of culture. Which antigens these TCRs recognize remains unknown. The repertoire was sequenced with immunoSEQ multiplex PCR; TCRdb's copy has only in-frame clones and lacks some. The table shows about 58,000 clones, with roughly 80% occurring only once. The sequenced sample was CD4+ T cells from PBMCs cultured without peptide, obtained before COVID-19 vaccination. These receptors were collected from a human donor who received a COVID-19 vaccine.

The rearrangement joins TRBV5-6 to TRBJ1-1, with 9 bases lining up with TRBD1. The V segment lost 3 bases and the J segment 4 bases; nucleotides outside the gene matches: 7. Germline CDR1 SGHDT, CDR2 YYEEEE. This CDR3 region has 15 residues. For the CDR3, the DNA is TGTGCCAGCAGCTACTTAGACAGGGGGACCACTGAAGCTTTCTTT. This gives the protein CASSYLDRGTTEAFF.

V gene TRBV3-1 (or the pseudogene TRBV3-2) combines with J gene TRBJ2-2, with D tentatively TRBD2 (5 bases). The CDR3 is 15 amino acids. Trimming took off 4 bases at V and 5 bases at J, with 14 bases between the two ends. Germline V gives CDR1 LGHDT, CDR2 YNNKEL (reference sequence). The CDR3 protein is CASSPLRAVTGELFF. CDR3 DNA: TGTGCCAGCAGCCCCCTTCGAGCGGTGACCGGGGAGCTGTTTTTT.

The V call is TRBV4-1, the J call TRBJ1-2; D possibly corresponds to TRBD1 (6 bases). Trimming took 2 bases from V and 6 from J, leaving 16 bases between them. The CDR3 is made up of 15 amino acids. CDR1 is MGHRA, CDR2 YSYEKL, per germline. CDR3: CASSQLRGRGNGYTF. Written as DNA, the CDR3 is TGCGCCAGCAGCCAACTCCGGGGCAGGGGCAATGGCTACACCTTC.

This clone came up a few times. V is TRBV6-5 and J is TRBJ1-4; D remains ambiguous. The germline V and J ends were trimmed by 7 bases and 5 bases, with 14 bases remaining between them. Germline values: CDR1 MNHEY, CDR2 SVGAGI. The CDR3 runs 14 residues. The CDR3 DNA sequence: TGTGCCAGCACAGAACGTGGGCGAAATGAAAAACTGTTTTTT. Translating gives CASTERGRNEKLFF.